This T cell receptor beta chain was recorded in a study of control samples from healthy donors and cancer patients. Clones were sequenced by immunoSEQ multiplex PCR, and TCRdb holds only the in-frame ones, with some missing. Among 100,000 to 150,000 clones listed, roughly 87% were seen once. The receptor's source is a man in his forties or fifties in good health. Source material: blood.

For the CDR3, the DNA is TGTGCCAGCAGTTACGAGACGGTCTATAATTCACCCCTCCACTTT. Its protein product is CASSYETVYNSPLHF. The gene calls are TRBV6-5 and TRBJ1-6, with D uncertain. V shed 2 bases and J shed 3 bases, with 8 bases lying between them. Per germline, CDR1 MNHEY and CDR2 SVGAGI. CDR3 length: 15 residues.